These T cell receptor beta chains were read from a single sample in a study of blood T cell repertoires in COVID-19. Clones were sequenced by immunoSEQ multiplex PCR, and TCRdb holds only the in-frame ones, with some missing. The sample records 110,000 to 150,000 clones, around 76% being singletons. Sequencing used peripheral blood. The source of these receptors is a man in his 60s with acute or convalescent COVID-19. Both conserved end residues are part of each CDR3. A D gene is named only where the DNA matches it firmly. Expanded clones get a size class; other rows say once, few or many, or leave the size out.

CDR3 protein | CDR3 DNA | clone size | CDR3 length | D gene | J gene | V gene
CATSVQGSNQPQHF | TGTGCCACCAGTGTGCAGGGTAGCAATCAGCCCCAGCATTTT | - | 14 | - | TRBJ1-5 | TRBV24-1
CASSQGTGAPRRSNEKLFF | TGCGCCAGCAGCCAAGGGACAGGGGCCCCACGTCGATCAAATGAAAAACTGTTTTTT | - | 19 | TRBD1 | TRBJ1-4 | TRBV4-1
CASSARLAAEYPTYEQYF | TGTGCCAGCAGTGCCAGACTAGCGGCCGAGTATCCGACCTACGAGCAGTACTTC | - | 18 | TRBD2 | TRBJ2-7 | TRBV6-1
CASSQFGLAGGTDTQYF | TGTGCCAGCAGCCAATTCGGACTAGCGGGAGGGACAGATACGCAGTATTTT | once | 17 | TRBD2 | TRBJ2-3 | TRBV4-2
CASSIRDNYQETQYF | TGTGCCAGCAGTATACGGGACAACTACCAAGAGACCCAGTACTTC | - | 15 | - | TRBJ2-5 | TRBV6-6
CASSKETGHRNSPLHF | TGTGCCAGCAGTAAAGAAACGGGACACCGCAATTCACCCCTCCACTTT | once | 16 | - | TRBJ1-6 | TRBV2
CASSQDLGARDEQFF | TGCGCCAGCAGCCAAGATCTGGGCGCCAGGGATGAGCAGTTCTTC | - | 15 | - | TRBJ2-1 | TRBV4-1
CASSRRGGTGELFF | TGTGCCAGCAGCCGCAGGGGTGGGACCGGGGAGCTGTTTTTT | - | 14 | - | TRBJ2-2 | TRBV7-2
CASSQGQGKETQYF | TGCGCCAGCAGCCAGGGACAGGGGAAAGAGACCCAGTACTTC | - | 14 | TRBD1 | TRBJ2-5 | TRBV5-1
CASSLTGGAPYGYTF | TGTGCCAGCAGCCTGACAGGGGGCGCACCTTATGGCTACACCTTC | - | 15 | TRBD1 | TRBJ1-2 | TRBV7-3
CASSFRQGSNEKLFF | TGTGCCAGCAGCTTTCGACAGGGGTCTAATGAAAAACTGTTTTTT | - | 15 | TRBD1 | TRBJ1-4 | TRBV11-2
CASSGKQGSPQETQYF | TGTGCCAGCAGCGGGAAACAGGGGTCCCCACAAGAGACCCAGTACTTC | few | 16 | TRBD1 | TRBJ2-5 | TRBV9
CASSLSSGSTDTQYF | TGCGCCAGCAGCTTGTCTAGCGGGAGCACAGATACGCAGTATTTT | - | 15 | TRBD2 | TRBJ2-3 | TRBV5-1
CASSGPGELRGYTF | TGTGCCAGCTCAGGACCGGGGGAGCTAAGGGGCTACACCTTC | - | 14 | - | TRBJ1-2 | TRBV18
CATSDRNDRGYTF | TGTGCCACCAGTGACAGGAATGACCGTGGCTACACCTTC | - | 13 | - | TRBJ1-2 | TRBV24-1
CASSQSPGTYNEKLFF | TGTGCCAGCAGCCAAAGTCCCGGGACATATAATGAAAAACTGTTTTTT | - | 16 | - | TRBJ1-4 | TRBV3-1/TRBV3-2
CASLGRDSYNSPLHF | TGTGCCAGCCTGGGGCGCGACTCCTATAATTCACCCCTCCACTTT | - | 15 | - | TRBJ1-6 | TRBV21-1
CATSRDRGATTYEQYF | TGTGCCACCAGCAGAGACAGGGGCGCCACTACCTACGAGCAGTACTTC | - | 16 | - | TRBJ2-7 | TRBV15
CASREVLGINQPQHF | TGTGCCAGCCGGGAAGTACTGGGGATCAATCAGCCCCAGCATTTT | - | 15 | - | TRBJ1-5 | TRBV28
CATSVQGSNEQFF | TGTGCCACCAGCGTACAGGGTTCCAATGAGCAGTTCTTC | - | 13 | - | TRBJ2-1 | TRBV15